The 29 T cell receptor beta chains listed next were all sequenced from one sample in a study of blood T cell repertoires in COVID-19. The assay was immunoSEQ multiplex PCR, and TCRdb's table has in-frame clones only and misses some. The repertoire includes around 130,000 clones, approximately 83% of them detected once, and 8.5% to 10% sits in the top ten. Sequenced input: peripheral blood. The receptors stem from a man in his forties with active or convalescent COVID-19.

The gene calls are TRBV7-2 and TRBJ2-7, with D perhaps TRBD1 (6 bases). Germline V CDR1 and CDR2: SGHTA, FQGNSA. This CDR3 has 15 amino acids. The V and J ends lost 1 base and 4 bases respectively, with 14 bases between them. CDR3 sequence (DNA): TGTGCCAGCAGCTTAGAACAGGGCCCCGTTTACGAGCAGTACTTC. Its translation: CASSLEQGPVYEQYF.

The CDR3, as DNA: TGTGCCAGCCGCGGGGGGGGCTATAATTCACCCCTCCACTTT. It is translated as CASRGGGYNSPLHF. The V call is TRBV27, the J call TRBJ1-6, with D possibly matching TRBD1 (5 bases). Germline assignment: CDR1 MNHEY and CDR2 SMNVEV (reference sequence). Trimming removed 8 bases from V and 3 bases from J, with 11 bases in between. The CDR3 spans 14 residues.

This chain joins TRBV19 and TRBJ1-3, with 7 bases identical to TRBD1. Looked up from germline, CDR1 is LNHDA and CDR2 is SQIVND (reference sequence). The CDR3 is 15 residues long. J lost 0 bases, V lost 6 bases, and 5 bases had no gene match. The CDR3 protein is CASSQTGVSGNTIYF. As DNA, the CDR3 is TGTGCCAGTAGCCAAACAGGGGTCTCTGGAAACACCATATATTTT.

V usage is TRBV7-9 and J usage is TRBJ1-2; D may be TRBD1 (6 bases). The CDR3 runs to 12 residues. Germline CDR1 and CDR2: SEHNR and FQNEAQ (reference sequence). V was pared by 3 bases and J by 8 bases, with 10 bases between. The CDR3 sequence is CASSLSGGGYTF. The DNA for the CDR3 is TGTGCCAGCAGCTTGAGCGGGGGCGGCTACACCTTC.

The CDR3 reads CASGSRGNEQFF. The CDR3 DNA follows: TGTGCCAGCGGGTCAAGGGGGAATGAGCAGTTCTTC. V is TRBV7-2 and J is TRBJ2-1; D perhaps matches TRBD1 (6 bases). From germline, CDR1 is SGHTA and CDR2 FQGNSA. This CDR3 has 12 residues. The V gene lost 8 bases and the J gene lost 7 bases, with 12 bases spanning the gap.

V gene TRBV18 combines with J gene TRBJ2-7, with TRBD1 identical over 9 bases. The trim removed 4 bases at V and 5 bases at J, leaving 3 bases unmatched. This CDR3 has 13 amino acids. The V gene's germline CDR1 is KGHSH and CDR2 LQKENI. The CDR3 loop reads CASSQGQGNEQYF. For the CDR3, the DNA is TGTGCCAGCTCACAGGGACAGGGCAACGAGCAGTACTTC.

The V gene is TRBV5-1, the J gene TRBJ1-4, with 7 bases identical to TRBD1. CDR3 length equals 14 residues. Germline V gene lookup returns CDR1 SGHRS and CDR2 YFSETQ. V shed 3 bases, J shed 4 bases, and the junction held 3 bases outside the gene matches. This chain's CDR3 is CASSWDSRNEKLFF. In nucleotides, the CDR3 is TGCGCCAGCAGCTGGGACAGCCGTAATGAAAAACTGTTTTTT.

This chain uses TRBV6-6 with TRBJ1-5, with D possibly being TRBD1 (6 bases). Germline CDR1 is MNHNY and CDR2 is SVGAGI (reference sequence). This CDR3 contains 16 residues. Trimming took 2 bases from V and 2 from J, leaving 13 bases between them. The CDR3 is CASSYRSPGGNQPQHF. The CDR3 DNA reads as TGTGCCAGCAGTTACAGGTCTCCAGGGGGCAATCAGCCCCAGCATTTT.

This rearrangement joins TRBV6-6 to TRBJ2-7, with D hard to call. The V gene lost 6 bases and the J gene lost 3 bases, with 9 bases spanning the gap. The CDR3 runs 12 residues. Germline V gene lookup returns CDR1 MNHNY and CDR2 SVGAGI (reference sequence). DNA for the CDR3: TGTGCCAGCAGCCCTAGAAGCTACGAGCAGTACTTC. This encodes CASSPRSYEQYF.

The chain recombines TRBV5-1 with TRBJ2-3, with TRBD1 identical over 8 bases. Germline loops: CDR1 SGHRS, CDR2 YFSETQ. This CDR3 comprises 17 residues. V gave up 4 bases and J gave up 1 base; unmatched junction bases: 11. The CDR3 region is CASSVELRGRGTDTQYF. The DNA for the CDR3 is TGCGCCAGCAGCGTCGAGCTCAGGGGGCGCGGCACAGATACGCAGTATTTT.

This chain links TRBV4-2 with TRBJ2-1; 12 bases map to TRBD2. CDR3 size: 17 residues. With 4 bases clipped from V and 2 bases from J, the junction kept 6 bases outside the gene matches. The germline CDR1 and CDR2 sequences are LGHNA and YNFKEQ. In DNA form, the CDR3 reads TGTGCCAGCAGCCGACCAGGACTAGCGGGGCCCTACAATGAGCAGTTCTTC. Translated: CASSRPGLAGPYNEQFF.

The gene calls are TRBV29-1 and TRBJ1-4, with D unresolved. CDR3 length equals 13 residues. Germline loops: CDR1 SQVTM, CDR2 ANQGSEA. Trimming stripped 4 bases from V and 3 bases from J, with 9 bases between. The CDR3 loop is CSVAGLPNEKLFF. In DNA, the CDR3 is TGCAGCGTTGCGGGGTTGCCTAATGAAAAACTGTTTTTT. The whole variable domain, remainder taken from reference TRBV29-1 and TRBJ1-4, is SAVISQKPSRDICQRGTSLTIQCQVDSQVTMMFWYRQQPGQSLTLIATANQGSEATYESGFVIDKFPISRPNLTFSTLTVSNMSPEDSSIYLCSVAGLPNEKLFFGSGTQLSVL.

The chain combines TRBV27 with TRBJ1-1; D is unclear. The V and J ends lost 5 bases and 6 bases respectively, with 16 bases between them. Looked up from germline, CDR1 is MNHEY and CDR2 is SMNVEV (reference sequence). The CDR3 is 14 amino acids. CDR3 sequence: CASSVSRGLSEAFF. The CDR3 nucleotides are TGTGCCAGCAGTGTGTCGCGGGGTCTGTCTGAAGCTTTCTTT.

J is TRBJ2-2 and V is TRBV4-3; TRBD2 matches at 11 bases. Germline lookup yields CDR1 LGHNA and CDR2 YSLEER. This CDR3 is built from 16 residues. The V and J ends lost 3 bases and 7 bases, in that order; junction bases with no gene match: 7. The CDR3 bases are TGCGCCAGCAGCCACCTACTAGCGGGGGATAGCGGGGAGCTGTTTTTT. The encoded protein is CASSHLLAGDSGELFF.

The chain carries TRBV9 and TRBJ2-1, with 11 bases lining up with TRBD1. V was pared by 4 bases and J by 10 bases, with 13 bases of the junction left unmatched. Germline V gene lookup returns CDR1 SGDLS and CDR2 YYNGEE. This CDR3 comprises 16 residues. The CDR3: CASSPKTGQGVVEQFF. CDR3 coding DNA: TGTGCCAGCAGCCCTAAAACGGGACAGGGGGTTGTAGAGCAGTTCTTC.

The V gene is TRBV7-9, the J gene TRBJ1-4; D may be TRBD1 (6 bases). The V gene lost 2 bases and the J gene lost 8 bases, with 12 bases spanning the gap. This CDR3 spans 14 amino acids. Germline assignment: CDR1 SEHNR and CDR2 FQNEAQ (reference sequence). CDR3 DNA sequence: TGTGCCAGCAGCTTACCGTCCCAGGGGGAAAAACTGTTTTTT. Translating it yields CASSLPSQGEKLFF.

This clone is a singleton in its sample. V is TRBV5-4 and J is TRBJ1-2; no reliable D call. V was trimmed by 5 bases and J by 7 bases, leaving 18 bases between them. The CDR3 is 14 residues long. Germline CDR1 is SGHNT and CDR2 is YYREEE (reference sequence). CDR3 sequence reads: CASSPPSENSGYTF. CDR3 in DNA: TGTGCCAGCAGTCCCCCATCCGAAAATAGTGGCTACACCTTC.

V is TRBV6-2 or TRBV6-3 and J is TRBJ1-5; 10 bases are a match to TRBD1. The CDR3 is made up of 16 amino acids. With 2 bases clipped from V and 1 base from J, the junction kept 2 bases outside the gene matches. CDR1 and CDR2 (germline): MNHEY, SVGEGT. As DNA, the CDR3 is TGTGCCAGCAGTTACCGGACAGGGGGGAGCAATCAGCCCCAGCATTTT. This sequence encodes CASSYRTGGSNQPQHF.

V gene TRBV5-5 combines with J gene TRBJ1-5; a possible D gene is TRBD1 (6 bases). Trimming cost V 2 bases and J 6 bases, with 12 bases left between them. The CDR3 has 14 amino acids. Germline lookup yields CDR1 SGHKS and CDR2 YYEKEE (reference sequence). The CDR3: CASSFGGAAQPQHF. CDR3 nucleotide sequence: TGTGCCAGCAGCTTTGGGGGGGCCGCTCAGCCCCAGCATTTT. Full variable domain (remainder filled in from reference TRBV5-5 and TRBJ1-5): DAGVTQSPTHLIKTRGQQVTLRCSPISGHKSVSWYQQVLGQGPQFIFQYYEKEERGRGNFPDRFSARQFPNYSSELNVNALLLGDSALYLCASSFGGAAQPQHFGDGTRLSIL.

This chain links TRBV6-5 with TRBJ1-1; D gene unclear. V shed 2 bases and J shed 0 bases, with 7 bases lying between them. Germline V lookup: CDR1 MNHEY, CDR2 SVGAGI. CDR3 length equals 14 residues. CDR3 in amino acids: CASSYAEVNTEAFF. The CDR3 nucleotides read TGTGCCAGCAGTTACGCGGAGGTGAACACTGAAGCTTTCTTT.

The rearrangement uses TRBV3-1 (or the pseudogene TRBV3-2) and TRBJ2-5; TRBD2 matches at 7 bases. The V and J ends lost 3 bases and 5 bases, in that order; junction bases with no gene match: 6. Germline V gene data show CDR1 as LGHDT and CDR2 as YNNKEL (reference sequence). The CDR3 length is 14 residues. CDR3 protein: CASSHSGGAETQYF. The CDR3 DNA reads as TGTGCCAGCAGCCACTCGGGGGGAGCCGAGACCCAGTACTTC.

The J gene is TRBJ2-7, the V gene TRBV27, with TRBD2 matching 9 bases. The germline V gene encodes CDR1 MNHEY and CDR2 SMNVEV (reference sequence). The CDR3 totals 16 residues. The J segment lost 7 bases and the V segment lost 5 bases, leaving 15 bases of the junction unmatched. The CDR3, as DNA: TGTGCCAGCAGTCCCCGCGGGACTAGCTATCCGCGGGAGCAGTACTTC. Translated: CASSPRGTSYPREQYF.

The chain couples TRBV19 to TRBJ2-3, with 7 nucleotides matching TRBD1. Germline CDR1 reads LNHDA; CDR2 reads SQIVND (reference sequence). The CDR3 has 16 amino acids. The J segment lost 0 bases and the V segment lost 1 base, leaving 4 bases of the junction unmatched. The CDR3 DNA is TGTGCCAGTAGTATAGCGGCCAGGGGGAGCACAGATACGCAGTATTTT. Protein product: CASSIAARGSTDTQYF.

A few counts support this clone. The chain couples TRBV3-1 (or the pseudogene TRBV3-2) to TRBJ2-1; TRBD2 matches 10 bases. Germline trimming cut 4 bases from V and 2 bases from J; bases unmatched to any gene: 2. CDR1 is LGHDT, CDR2 YNNKEL, per germline (reference sequence). The CDR3 runs to 15 residues. The CDR3 DNA sequence: TGTGCCAGCAGCCGGAGCGGGGGGGCCTACAATGAGCAGTTCTTC. It is translated as CASSRSGGAYNEQFF.

The chain couples TRBV5-6 to TRBJ1-3; D possibly corresponds to TRBD1 (5 bases). The germline CDR1 and CDR2 sequences are SGHDT and YYEEEE. The CDR3 length is 17 residues. Trimming cost V 1 base and J 0 bases, with 14 bases left between them. The CDR3 DNA reads TGTGCCAGCAGCTTGAGCGTCAGGGTTAGCTCTGGAAACACCATATATTTT. This translates into CASSLSVRVSSGNTIYF.

This clone has just a few counts. The chain recombines TRBV18 with TRBJ1-3; no firm D call. CDR3 length: 17 residues. The V end lost 2 bases, the J end lost 0 bases, and 14 bases lay between the germline ends. Germline loops: CDR1 KGHSH, CDR2 LQKENI. The CDR3 reads CASSPVMVSYSGNTIYF. CDR3 in DNA: TGTGCCAGCTCACCAGTTATGGTGAGTTACTCTGGAAACACCATATATTTT.

Here the CDR3 DNA reads TGTGCCAGCAGCTCATCCACAGGGGACGGGGCCAACGTCCTGACTTTC. This encodes CASSSSTGDGANVLTF. The V and J genes are TRBV7-9 and TRBJ2-6; 7 bases map to TRBD1. The V and J ends lost 4 bases and 4 bases, in that order; junction bases with no gene match: 7. This CDR3 spans 16 amino acids. Germline-derived CDR1 and CDR2 are SEHNR and FQNEAQ (reference sequence).

The CDR3: CASSRGATTNTGELFF. The CDR3, as DNA: TGTGCCAGCTCCCGCGGGGCGACCACGAACACCGGGGAGCTGTTTTTT. The chain carries TRBV18 and TRBJ2-2, with D maybe TRBD2 (6 bases). Germline CDR1 and CDR2: KGHSH and LQKENI. CDR3 length: 16 residues. V was trimmed by 6 bases and J by 0 bases, leaving 14 bases between them.

The chain employs TRBV5-1 and TRBJ1-6; 10 positions agree with TRBD1. J lost 5 bases, V lost 5 bases, and 1 base had no gene match. From germline, CDR1 is SGHRS and CDR2 YFSETQ. The CDR3 runs to 14 residues. CDR3: CASRGTGDNSPLHF. The CDR3 DNA is TGCGCCAGCAGGGGGACAGGGGATAATTCACCCCTCCACTTT.